The 26 T cell receptor beta chains below were found in one sample sequenced in a study of regulatory T cells in long-lasting Graves disease. Time point of the sample: newly diagnosed GD, antithyroid drugs for less than 3 months. From RNA extracted from PBMCs, the TCR library was made. Library construction for TCR beta used iRepertoire HTBI primers and Arm-PCR of CDR3 regions. TCRdb fed the multiplex PCR reads into MiXCR, producing one record per CDR3 protein. The data hold 350,000 to 500,000 distinct CDR3 sequences, with around 13% observed a single time. These data also featured in a second study, about T cells in Graves' hyperthyroidism and ophthalmopathy.

Sequencing was performed on peripheral blood mononuclear cells (PBMCs), taken at new diagnosis, from a patient treated with antithyroid drugs. The origin of the receptors is a woman between 50 and 59 years old with Graves disease.

This clonotype was observed at least ten times. This rearrangement joins TRBV30 to TRBJ1-1; 8 nucleotides agree with TRBD1. The CDR3 sequence is 14 residues long. Per the germline V gene, CDR1 is GTSNPN and CDR2 is SVGIG (reference sequence). V shed 0 bases, J shed 3 bases, and the junction held 3 bases outside the gene matches. CDR3 region: CAWSVQGAHTEAFF. The CDR3 DNA reads as TGTGCCTGGAGTGTTCAGGGGGCGCACACTGAAGCTTTCTTT.

This clonotype was seen more than once but under ten times. V is TRBV27 and J is TRBJ2-1; no firm D call. This CDR3 has 11 residues. V lost 8 bases and J 3 bases, leaving 5 bases between the germline ends. The germline V gene encodes CDR1 MNHEY and CDR2 SMNVEV (reference sequence). This CDR3 reads CASRFYNEQFF. The CDR3, as DNA: TGTGCCAGCCGGTTCTACAATGAGCAGTTCTTC.

This clonotype was seen repeatedly, ten times or more. The chain carries TRBV28 and TRBJ2-3; 9 bases line up with TRBD2. V lost 7 bases and J lost 3; bases outside the gene matches: 23. Germline CDR1 and CDR2: MDHEN and SYDVKM. CDR3 length equals 20 residues. This chain's CDR3 is CASTPPLLAGRASSTDTQYF. The CDR3 region has the DNA TGTGCCAGCACCCCCCCCCTGCTAGCGGGGAGGGCTAGCAGTACAGATACGCAGTATTTT.

This rearrangement joins TRBV7-9 to TRBJ2-1; D remains unclear. There are 14 residues in the CDR3. V was pared by 2 bases and J by 6 bases, with 11 bases between. CDR1 and CDR2 from the germline V gene are SEHNR and FQNEAQ (reference sequence). CDR3 nucleotides: TGTGCCAGCAGCTTATCAACTCTGCTCAATGAGCAGTTCTTC. Translating it yields CASSLSTLLNEQFF.

This chain connects TRBV9 to TRBJ2-3; TRBD2 is a possible D gene (6 bases). V lost 3 bases and J lost 5, with 22 bases in between. CDR3 length: 17 amino acids. Germline V gene data show CDR1 as SGDLS and CDR2 as YYNGEE. This CDR3 reads CASSEVDLGRDVDTQYF. The CDR3 DNA follows: TGTGCCAGCAGCGAGGTTGATCTAGGGCGGGATGTAGATACGCAGTATTTT. The full variable domain, with the rest looked up from reference TRBV9 and TRBJ2-3, is DSGVTQTPKHLITATGQRVTLRCSPRSGDLSVYWYQQSLDQGLQFLIQYYNGEERAKGNILERFSAQQFPDLHSELNLSSLELGDSALYFCASSEVDLGRDVDTQYFGPGTRLTVL.

There are many counts of this clonotype. V is TRBV5-1 and J is TRBJ1-1, with D perhaps TRBD1 (6 bases). This CDR3 has 15 amino acids. The V end was cut by 2 bases, the J end by 1 base, with 12 bases between. Germline V lookup: CDR1 SGHRS, CDR2 YFSETQ. The CDR3 is CASSLTGLSNTEAFF. The DNA of the CDR3 is TGCGCCAGCAGCTTAACAGGGTTGTCGAACACTGAAGCTTTCTTT.

To note about this clonotype: A much larger clone differs by one base, so this may be a read error. The conserved final phenylalanine or tryptophan is absent from the CDR3, which likely points to a read error. The rearrangement uses TRBV11-2 and TRBJ2-1; D is ambiguous. The CDR3 sequence is 14 residues long. Germline V gives CDR1 SGHAT, CDR2 FQNNGV. The V end lost 0 bases, the J end lost 9 bases, and 12 bases lay between the germline ends. The CDR3 nucleotides read TGTGCCAGCAGCTTAGATCTAGGGTCGTTTGAGCAGTTCTTA. Residues: CASSLDLGSFEQFL.

This clonotype was seen a few times. The chain combines TRBV29-1 with TRBJ1-5; 8 positions match TRBD1. V shed 6 bases and J 1 base; nucleotides not matched to a gene: 5. The CDR3 loop spans 14 amino acids. Germline loops: CDR1 SQVTM, CDR2 ANQGSEA. The CDR3 is CSVAGGSSNQPQHF. CDR3 coding DNA: TGCAGCGTAGCAGGGGGCAGCAGCAATCAGCCCCAGCATTTT. The entire variable domain, with the rest obtained from reference TRBV29-1 and TRBJ1-5, is as follows: SAVISQKPSRDICQRGTSLTIQCQVDSQVTMMFWYRQQPGQSLTLIATANQGSEATYESGFVIDKFPISRPNLTFSTLTVSNMSPEDSSIYLCSVAGGSSNQPQHFGDGTRLSIL.

Only a few counts were recorded for this clonotype. V and J are TRBV4-2 and TRBJ2-7; a possible D gene is TRBD2 (5 bases). Trimming removed 0 bases at V and 0 bases at J, with 9 bases between. CDR1 and CDR2 (germline): LGHNA, YNFKEQ. The CDR3 sequence is 15 residues long. This chain's CDR3 is CASSQEVGSSYEQYF. The CDR3 DNA follows: TGTGCCAGCAGCCAAGAGGTAGGGAGCTCCTACGAGCAGTACTTC.

V gene TRBV6-2 or TRBV6-3 combines with J gene TRBJ2-2; D unresolved. Germline V gives CDR1 MNHEY, CDR2 SVGEGT. The CDR3 runs 11 residues. V was trimmed by 5 bases and J by 7 bases, leaving 5 bases between them. The CDR3 nucleotides read TGTGCCAGCAGTGGGGTCGGGGAGCTGTTTTTT. It yields the protein CASSGVGELFF.

As concerns this clonotype: Compared with germline, one end of the junction differs, possibly owing to a read error. The V and J genes are TRBV5-1 and TRBJ2-6; possible D gene TRBD1, 6 bases. The length of the CDR3 is 16 residues. Germline CDR1 is SGHRS and CDR2 is YFSETQ. The chain's CDR3 is CASSPGHVSGAIVLTF. In nucleotides, the CDR3 is TGCGCCAGCAGCCCGGGACACGTCTCTGGGGCCATCGTCCTGACTTTC.

J is TRBJ2-2 and V is TRBV28; D possibly uses TRBD1 or TRBD2 (6 bases each). Trimming cost V 6 bases and J 3 bases, with 14 bases left between them. Germline values: CDR1 MDHEN, CDR2 SYDVKM. This CDR3 region has 15 residues. The CDR3: CASRQGGMDTGELFF. For the CDR3, the DNA is TGTGCCAGCAGACAAGGGGGGATGGACACCGGGGAGCTGTTTTTT. Combining the CDR3 with reference TRBV28 and TRBJ2-2 gives the whole variable domain DVKVTQSSRYLVKRTGEKVFLECVQDMDHENMFWYRQDPGLGLRLIYFSYDVKMKEKGDIPEGYSVSREKKERFSLILESASTNQTSMYLCASRQGGMDTGELFFGEGSRLTVL.

This clonotype was detected ten times or more. This rearrangement joins TRBV7-9 to TRBJ1-1, with D unclear. The CDR3 length is 14 residues. The V end lost 1 base, the J end lost 1 base, and 7 bases lay between the germline ends. Germline assignment: CDR1 SEHNR and CDR2 FQNEAQ (reference sequence). CDR3 sequence (DNA): TGTGCCAGCAGCTTAGTGGCGGAGAACACTGAAGCTTTCTTT. This encodes CASSLVAENTEAFF.

This clonotype was found many times. J is TRBJ2-7 and V is TRBV27; 7 positions agree with TRBD1. There are 15 residues in the CDR3. The trim removed 4 bases at V and 2 bases at J, leaving 8 bases unmatched. CDR1 and CDR2 (germline): MNHEY, SMNVEV (reference sequence). The CDR3 loop reads CASSSTGQQTYEQYF. The CDR3 nucleotides read TGTGCCAGCAGTTCTACGGGACAGCAAACCTACGAGCAGTACTTC.

The rearrangement uses TRBV11-1 and TRBJ2-5; TRBD2 matches at 7 bases. This CDR3 region has 16 residues. Looked up from germline, CDR1 is SGHAT and CDR2 is FQDESV (reference sequence). Unmatched junction bases numbered 11, after V lost 2 bases and J lost 5 bases. The DNA of the CDR3 is TGTGCCAGCAGCTTATCGGTTCTGGCTAGCGGTGAGACCCAGTACTTC. Protein: CASSLSVLASGETQYF.

This chain uses TRBV28 with TRBJ1-5, with D uncertain. The germline gives CDR1 MDHEN, CDR2 SYDVKM. The ends were cut back, 3 bases at V and 7 bases at J, with 7 bases in the middle. The CDR3 runs 12 residues. The DNA of the CDR3 is TGTGCCAGCAGTTTGACGTTGCAGCCCCAGCATTTT. It yields the protein CASSLTLQPQHF.

The chain has TRBV5-1 and TRBJ2-3; no firm D call. Trimming pared 2 bases from V and 0 bases from J, leaving 13 bases between. CDR3 length equals 16 residues. The germline V gene encodes CDR1 SGHRS and CDR2 YFSETQ. As DNA, the CDR3 is TGCGCCAGCAGCTTCACTGTTGGCTCTAGCACAGATACGCAGTATTTT. As protein: CASSFTVGSSTDTQYF. The variable domain in full, with the rest retrieved from reference TRBV5-1 and TRBJ2-3, is KAGVTQTPRYLIKTRGQQVTLSCSPISGHRSVSWYQQTPGQGLQFLFEYFSETQRNKGNFPGRFSGRQFSNSRSEMNVSTLELGDSALYLCASSFTVGSSTDTQYFGPGTRLTVL.

This rearrangement joins TRBV27 to TRBJ2-3; D is ambiguous. CDR1 and CDR2 from the germline V gene are MNHEY and SMNVEV (reference sequence). The V end was cut by 5 bases, the J end by 6 bases, with 12 bases between. This CDR3 region has 13 residues. The CDR3 sequence is CASSALIMDTQYF. The CDR3 nucleotides are TGTGCCAGCAGTGCCTTAATAATGGATACGCAGTATTTT.

This clonotype was seen many times. V gene TRBV7-9 combines with J gene TRBJ2-3; the match to TRBD2 covers 12 bases. Germline V gives CDR1 SEHNR, CDR2 FQNEAQ (reference sequence). J gave up 5 bases and V 2 bases, and 11 bases lay outside the gene matches. This CDR3 spans 18 amino acids. The CDR3 reads CASSLTLAGGPERDTQYF. In DNA form, the CDR3 reads TGTGCCAGCAGCTTAACGCTAGCGGGAGGGCCGGAGAGAGATACGCAGTATTTT.

This chain links TRBV20-1 with TRBJ2-7; 9 bases align to TRBD2. The length of the CDR3 is 15 residues. V gave up 6 bases and J gave up 3 bases; unmatched junction bases: 12. Germline CDR1 and CDR2: DFQATT and SNEGSKA (reference sequence). The CDR3 DNA reads TGCAGTGCCATATTACCTGGGACTAGCCTCTACGAGCAGTACTTC. Its protein product is CSAILPGTSLYEQYF.

This clonotype occurred a few times. V gene TRBV9 combines with J gene TRBJ2-3; tentatively, D is TRBD2 (5 bases). Deletions cut 6 bases from V and 6 bases from J, with 20 bases between. Germline V gene sequence: CDR1 SGDLS, CDR2 YYNGEE. The CDR3 runs 15 residues. CDR3 sequence reads: CASNKGGRSGDTQYF. The CDR3 nucleotides read TGTGCCAGCAATAAAGGAGGCCGCAGTGGGGATACGCAGTATTTT.

This clonotype was seen a single time. Since a much larger clone is just one base distant, this may be a read error. J is TRBJ2-1 and V is TRBV20-1, with 7 nucleotides matching TRBD1. CDR3 length equals 14 residues. Germline V lookup: CDR1 DFQATT, CDR2 SNEGSKA (reference sequence). The CDR3 loop is CSALDPQGVNGQFF. In DNA form, the CDR3 reads TGCAGTGCCTTGGACCCGCAGGGGGTCAATGGGCAGTTCTTC.

This clonotype was counted at least ten times. This chain links TRBV28 with TRBJ2-1; the D is unclear. This CDR3 spans 14 amino acids. The germline V gene encodes CDR1 MDHEN and CDR2 SYDVKM. Trimming stripped 4 bases from V and 6 bases from J, with 13 bases between. CDR3 nucleotide sequence: TGTGCCAGCAGTTACAGAGAGCCCGTCAATGAGCAGTTCTTC. It codes for CASSYREPVNEQFF.

A note on this clonotype: Because the CDR3 is missing its conserved closing phenylalanine or tryptophan, this is likely a read error. The J gene is TRBJ2-2, the V gene TRBV20-1, with 8 bases that match TRBD2. This CDR3 is 15 amino acids long. J lost 5 bases, V lost 1 base, and 6 bases had no gene match. Germline loops: CDR1 DFQATT, CDR2 SNEGSKA (reference sequence). This CDR3 reads CSARVSGTETGELFL. In DNA form, the CDR3 reads TGCAGTGCTAGAGTTAGCGGGACGGAAACCGGGGAGCTGTTTCTT.

This clonotype has a handful of counts. The V gene is TRBV27, the J gene TRBJ2-1; TRBD2 agrees at 11 bases. The CDR3 has 15 amino acids. V was pared by 1 base and J by 6 bases, with 2 bases of the junction left unmatched. Germline values: CDR1 MNHEY, CDR2 SMNVEV (reference sequence). The chain's CDR3 is CASSLWGTSGNEQFF. The CDR3 DNA follows: TGTGCCAGCAGTTTATGGGGGACTAGCGGCAATGAGCAGTTCTTC.

This clonotype came up many times. The chain combines TRBV10-3 with TRBJ2-3; tentative D call: TRBD1 (5 bases). The CDR3 is made up of 14 amino acids. Germline values: CDR1 ENHRY, CDR2 SYGVKD. Trimming left V 4 bases short and J 0 bases short, with 8 bases between. The DNA of the CDR3 is TGTGCCATCAGTGTACAGGTTAGCACAGATACGCAGTATTTT. It encodes CAISVQVSTDTQYF.